These 16 T cell receptor beta chains were sequenced from one sample in a study of blood T cell repertoires in COVID-19. TCRdb's table, derived via immunoSEQ multiplex PCR, lists solely in-frame clones and lacks some. Among some 270,000 clones listed, 85% were seen once. Input material: PBMCs or T cells enriched from blood (not recorded which). The origin of the receptors is a woman between 50 and 59 years old with acute COVID-19.

The chain joins TRBV5-1 to TRBJ1-2, with D perhaps TRBD1 (6 bases). CDR3 length: 16 residues. Germline lookup yields CDR1 SGHRS and CDR2 YFSETQ. V shed 4 bases and J shed 6 bases, with 22 bases lying between them. CDR3 coding DNA: TGCGCCAGCAGCCCCACACAGGGAACCCGGTTGGATGGCTACACCTTC. Translating it yields CASSPTQGTRLDGYTF.

With regard to this clone: This same CDR3 is encoded by further DNA sequences in the sample. The chain combines TRBV7-3 with TRBJ1-1; D possibly corresponds to TRBD1 (5 bases). Germline V lookup: CDR1 SGHTA, CDR2 FQGTGA. V was clipped by 0 bases and J by 4 bases, with 6 bases between them. The CDR3 totals 13 residues. The CDR3 DNA follows: TGTGCCAGCAGCTTAACGGGGGGCACTGAAGCTTTCTTT. Protein product: CASSLTGGTEAFF.

As for this clone: Other DNA sequences of this sample code for an identical CDR3. The chain combines TRBV5-1 with TRBJ2-7, with unresolved D. Deletions cut 1 base from V and 0 bases from J, with 5 bases between. Germline V lookup: CDR1 SGHRS, CDR2 YFSETQ. The CDR3 extends over 13 amino acids. The CDR3 DNA reads TGCGCCAGCAGCTTGACGGGCTCCTACGAGCAGTACTTC. Translation gives CASSLTGSYEQYF. Supplemented by reference TRBV5-1 and TRBJ2-7, the full variable domain reads KAGVTQTPRYLIKTRGQQVTLSCSPISGHRSVSWYQQTPGQGLQFLFEYFSETQRNKGNFPGRFSGRQFSNSRSEMNVSTLELGDSALYLCASSLTGSYEQYFGPGTRLTVT.

This sequence joins TRBV9 and TRBJ1-6, with D uncertain. Looked up from germline, CDR1 is SGDLS and CDR2 is YYNGEE. The CDR3 sequence is 15 residues long. V was clipped by 3 bases and J by 0 bases, with 7 bases between them. CDR3: CASSAFSSYNSPLHF. CDR3 nucleotide sequence: TGTGCCAGCAGCGCCTTTTCCTCCTATAATTCACCCCTCCACTTT.

There are a few counts of this clone. This chain links TRBV19 with TRBJ2-2; 8 bases match TRBD2. The germline CDR1 and CDR2 sequences are LNHDA and SQIVND (reference sequence). The CDR3 sequence is 15 residues long. Trimming cost V 7 bases and J 4 bases; bases outside gene matches: 8. The CDR3 region is CASTPRGGRTGELFF. Here the CDR3 DNA reads TGTGCCAGTACCCCACGGGGGGGTCGCACCGGGGAGCTGTTTTTT.

This clone was seen a few times. This chain joins TRBV2 and TRBJ2-6; 8 positions agree with TRBD1. Germline CDR1 and CDR2: SNHLY and FYNNEI. The ends lost 4 bases at V and 3 bases at J; junction bases unmatched: 8. There are 17 residues in the CDR3. CDR3 sequence reads: CASSAGQGVGGANVLTF. The CDR3 bases are TGTGCCAGCAGTGCAGGACAGGGCGTGGGTGGGGCCAACGTCCTGACTTTC.

The chain combines TRBV14 with TRBJ2-7; a possible D gene is TRBD1 (6 bases). The V and J ends lost 3 bases and 4 bases respectively, with 22 bases between them. Germline V gene data show CDR1 as SGHDN and CDR2 as FVKESK. The CDR3 totals 17 residues. This CDR3 is CASSQYRVSPRVYEQYF. The CDR3 coding sequence is TGTGCCAGCAGCCAGTACAGGGTTTCCCCTCGAGTGTACGAGCAGTACTTC.

The chain carries TRBV5-6 and TRBJ1-2; 10 nucleotides match TRBD1. The CDR3 contains 14 residues. V dropped 4 bases and J dropped 6; count of bases not matched to a gene: 6. Germline V gene sequence: CDR1 SGHDT, CDR2 YYEEEE. The DNA of the CDR3 is TGTGCCAGCAGCCGGACAGGGGGATTCGATGGCTACACCTTC. Encoded protein: CASSRTGGFDGYTF.

The chain links TRBV7-2 to TRBJ1-5, with 9 bases aligning to TRBD1. CDR1 SGHTA and CDR2 FQGNSA come from the germline V gene. This CDR3 region has 15 residues. V lost 4 bases, J lost 5 bases, and 6 bases stayed unmatched. The CDR3: CASSWTTGGDQPQHF. The CDR3 coding sequence is TGTGCCAGCAGCTGGACCACAGGGGGCGATCAGCCCCAGCATTTT.

The chain combines TRBV6-5 with TRBJ1-4; D perhaps matches TRBD1 (5 bases). From germline, CDR1 is MNHEY and CDR2 SVGAGI. The V gene lost 6 bases and the J gene lost 5 bases, with 13 bases spanning the gap. The CDR3 is made up of 14 amino acids. DNA of the CDR3: TGTGCCAGCAGCCAGGCAGGGCTAAATGAAAAACTGTTTTTT. It specifies CASSQAGLNEKLFF.

The chain couples TRBV30 to TRBJ1-4; 7 bases align to TRBD1. CDR1 and CDR2 from the germline V gene are GTSNPN and SVGIG (reference sequence). This CDR3 contains 15 residues. V lost 7 bases to trimming and J lost 7 bases; unmatched junction nucleotides: 15. CDR3 nucleotide sequence: TGTGCCTACAGCCCTACAGGGGTGCATGGTGAAAAACTGTTTTTT. Its protein product is CAYSPTGVHGEKLFF.

This chain connects TRBV12-5 to TRBJ1-1; 7 nucleotides match TRBD1. With V trimmed by 3 bases and J by 0 bases, 7 bases remained unmatched. Germline assignment: CDR1 LGHNT and CDR2 FRNRAP. The CDR3 has 16 amino acids. This CDR3 is CASGFGQGVVNTEAFF. The DNA of the CDR3 is TGTGCTAGTGGTTTCGGGCAGGGGGTCGTGAACACTGAAGCTTTCTTT.

This sequence joins TRBV9 and TRBJ2-5, with D perhaps TRBD1 (6 bases). The CDR3 contains 14 residues. CDR1 SGDLS and CDR2 YYNGEE come from the germline V gene. Trimming shortened V by 3 bases and J by 1 base, and 10 bases separated the two germline ends. Here the CDR3 DNA reads TGTGCCAGCAGCGACACAGGGATCCAAGAGACCCAGTACTTC. This encodes CASSDTGIQETQYF.

This clone showed up just once. In nucleotides, the CDR3 is TGTGCCAGCAGCTTAAGGCCCGGGATCACAGATACGCAGTATTTT. The encoded protein is CASSLRPGITDTQYF. This chain links TRBV7-2 with TRBJ2-3; TRBD2 is a possible D gene (5 bases). Germline CDR1 reads SGHTA; CDR2 reads FQGNSA. V lost 2 bases and J 2 bases, leaving 11 bases between the germline ends. CDR3 size: 15 residues.

The V gene is TRBV18, the J gene TRBJ1-4, with TRBD1 matching 7 bases. Germline values: CDR1 KGHSH, CDR2 LQKENI. This CDR3 spans 16 amino acids. V gave up 3 bases and J gave up 3 bases; unmatched junction bases: 7. The CDR3 here is CASSPRTGTANEKLFF. The DNA of the CDR3 is TGTGCCAGCTCACCTCGAACCGGGACAGCTAATGAAAAACTGTTTTTT.

This chain joins TRBV5-1 and TRBJ2-7; D may be TRBD2 (6 bases). V lost 4 bases and J 2 bases, leaving 10 bases between the germline ends. The CDR3 covers 13 residues. Germline V lookup: CDR1 SGHRS, CDR2 YFSETQ. The CDR3 nucleotides read TGCGCCAGCAGCGGGGGGAATCCCTACGAGCAGTACTTC. This gives the protein CASSGGNPYEQYF.